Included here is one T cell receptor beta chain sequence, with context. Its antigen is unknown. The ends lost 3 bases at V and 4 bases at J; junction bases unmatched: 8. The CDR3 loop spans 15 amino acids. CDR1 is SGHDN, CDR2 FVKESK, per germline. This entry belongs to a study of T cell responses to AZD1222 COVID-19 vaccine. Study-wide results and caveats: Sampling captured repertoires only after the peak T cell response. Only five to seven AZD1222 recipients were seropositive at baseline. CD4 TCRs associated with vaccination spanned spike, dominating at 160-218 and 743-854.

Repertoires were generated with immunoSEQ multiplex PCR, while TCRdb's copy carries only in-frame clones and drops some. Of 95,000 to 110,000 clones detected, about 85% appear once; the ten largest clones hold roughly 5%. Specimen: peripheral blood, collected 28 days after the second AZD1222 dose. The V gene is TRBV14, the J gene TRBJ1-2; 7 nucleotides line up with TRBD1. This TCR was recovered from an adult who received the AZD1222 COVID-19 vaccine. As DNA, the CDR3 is TGTGCCAGCAGCCACGATCCGGGACAGCTCTATGGCTACACCTTC. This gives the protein CASSHDPGQLYGYTF.